The 6 T cell receptor beta chains in this list originate from one sample, sequenced in a study of blood T cells in healthy people across ages. Combining a sample-barcoded 5' primer with a J-beta primer mix, a second PCR ran for roughly 6 to 12 cycles. TCRdb re-called the 5' RACE reads through MiXCR, storing one row per CDR3 protein. The sample carries 800,000 to 950,000 distinct CDR3 sequences, around 36% recorded once. The sample taken for sequencing was blood. These TCRs come from a man in his late teens or twenties in good health.

The gene calls are TRBV27 and TRBJ2-5; 8 bases are a match to TRBD2. TRBJ2-7 explains the end of the DNA better; the J call may be wrong. This CDR3 has 18 amino acids. Germline values: CDR1 MNHEY, CDR2 SMNVEV (reference sequence). DNA for the CDR3: TGTGCCAGCTGTCCCGCCTCAGCGGCGGGGGGATATAAGGGCGAGCAGTACTTC. Amino acids: CASCPASAAGGYKGEQYF.

Worth noting for this clonotype: With a much larger clone just one base away, this may be a read error. The CDR3 sequence is CASSLARENNEQFF. The CDR3 nucleotides read TGTGCCAGCAGCTTAGCGCGGGAAAACAATGAGCAGTTCTTC. J is TRBJ2-1 and V is TRBV7-2, with TRBD2 as a possible D gene (6 bases). V shed 0 bases and J shed 5 bases, with 8 bases lying between them. Germline CDR1 and CDR2: SGHTA and FQGNSA. CDR3 length: 14 amino acids. Drawing the rest from reference TRBV7-2 and TRBJ2-1, the complete variable domain is GAGVSQSPSNKVTEKGKDVELRCDPISGHTALYWYRQSLGQGLEFLIYFQGNSAPDKSGLPSDRFSAERTGGSVSTLTIQRTQQEDSAVYLCASSLARENNEQFFGPGTRLTVL.

This clonotype showed up many times. The chain carries TRBV5-1 and TRBJ2-1; weak D call: TRBD2 (6 bases). This CDR3 has 13 residues. The V gene lost 1 base and the J gene lost 7 bases, with 9 bases spanning the gap. The germline CDR1 and CDR2 sequences are SGHRS and YFSETQ. The CDR3 sequence: CASSLSSGNEQFF. The CDR3 coding sequence is TGCGCCAGCAGCTTGTCGAGCGGGAATGAGCAGTTCTTC. Complete variable domain (other parts from reference TRBV5-1 and TRBJ2-1): KAGVTQTPRYLIKTRGQQVTLSCSPISGHRSVSWYQQTPGQGLQFLFEYFSETQRNKGNFPGRFSGRQFSNSRSEMNVSTLELGDSALYLCASSLSSGNEQFFGPGTRLTVL.

Only a few counts were recorded for this clonotype. The genes are TRBV10-3 and TRBJ2-1; D ambiguous. From germline, CDR1 is ENHRY and CDR2 SYGVKD. V was pared by 6 bases and J by 3 bases, with 9 bases between. The CDR3 has 13 residues. CDR3 nucleotides: TGTGCCATCAGAGGGCCTCTCTACAATGAGCAGTTCTTC. This sequence encodes CAIRGPLYNEQFF.

This chain links TRBV29-1 with TRBJ2-3; no clear D. CDR3 size: 12 residues. CDR1 SQVTM and CDR2 ANQGSEA come from the germline V gene. V was pared by 6 bases and J by 1 base, with 8 bases between. CDR3 sequence (DNA): TGCAGCGTCCACACAGGCACAGATACGCAGTATTTT. Its protein is CSVHTGTDTQYF.

In this sample, this clonotype turned up a few times. The CDR3 sequence: CASSLETGGGEKLFF. DNA for the CDR3: TGCGCCAGCAGCTTGGAAACAGGGGGAGGCGAAAAACTGTTTTTT. The chain carries TRBV5-1 and TRBJ1-4; the match to TRBD1 covers 8 bases. The CDR3 has 15 amino acids. V gave up 0 bases and J gave up 8 bases; unmatched junction bases: 6. Germline V gives CDR1 SGHRS, CDR2 YFSETQ.